The next 10 T cell receptor beta chains were all read from a single sample in a study of graft-versus-host responses after intestinal transplantation. Intraepithelial lymphocytes and lamina propria lymphocytes were released through processing of graft tissue. Method: immunoSEQ multiplex PCR; TCRdb's copy keeps in-frame clones and lacks some. Counted here are just under 8,000 clones, roughly four fifths occurring once; the ten biggest clones make up 9.5% to 15%. Sequences were derived from ileum tissue, sampled just under 230 days after intestinal transplant. These receptors all come from a human patient who received an intestinal transplant, so some T cells may come from the graft donor.

The chain has TRBV5-1 and TRBJ2-2, with 15 bases that match TRBD2. V was clipped by 4 bases and J by 2 bases; unmatched bases: 6. CDR3 length: 18 residues. From germline, CDR1 is SGHRS and CDR2 YFSETQ. CDR3 in amino acids: CASSRTSGGVGNTGELFF. The CDR3 nucleotides are TGCGCCAGCAGCCGGACTAGCGGGGGGGTCGGCAACACCGGGGAGCTGTTTTTT.

V and J are TRBV27 and TRBJ2-7; possible D gene TRBD1, 5 bases. The CDR3 runs to 13 residues. Trimming stripped 3 bases from V and 0 bases from J, with 6 bases between. CDR1 and CDR2 (germline): MNHEY, SMNVEV (reference sequence). CDR3 coding DNA: TGTGCCAGCAGTTTTGGACACTCCTACGAGCAGTACTTC. Amino acid sequence: CASSFGHSYEQYF.

The CDR3: CASSIVAGGRRLEQFF. For the CDR3, the DNA is TGTGCCAGTAGTATAGTAGCGGGGGGGCGGAGGCTTGAGCAGTTCTTC. The chain joins TRBV19 to TRBJ2-1, with 11 positions matching TRBD2. Germline V gene data show CDR1 as LNHDA and CDR2 as SQIVND (reference sequence). The V gene end was trimmed by 1 base and the J gene end by 9 bases; junction bases not matched to a gene: 8. The CDR3 is 16 residues long.

A few counts support this clone. DNA of the CDR3: TGCGCCAGCAGCTTGGCGGTCCTGTACAATGAGCAGTTCTTC. This sequence encodes CASSLAVLYNEQFF. This rearrangement joins TRBV5-1 to TRBJ2-1; D gene ambiguous. Deletions cut 0 bases from V and 4 bases from J, with 8 bases between. Germline V gene lookup returns CDR1 SGHRS and CDR2 YFSETQ. The CDR3 spans 14 residues.

V and J are TRBV6-6 and TRBJ1-1, with TRBD1 matching over 8 bases. This CDR3 has 14 residues. Germline V gene lookup returns CDR1 MNHNY and CDR2 SVGAGI (reference sequence). With 4 bases clipped from V and 3 bases from J, the junction kept 4 bases outside the gene matches. The CDR3 DNA sequence: TGTGCCAGCAGTTCTGTCAGGGGGCACACTGAAGCTTTCTTT. This encodes CASSSVRGHTEAFF.

In its sample, this clone was seen once. The V and J genes are TRBV3-2 and TRBJ2-7; TRBD1, the table's D call, lacks a check against the DNA. TRBV3-2 is described as a pseudogene. This CDR3 region has 9 residues. CDR3 DNA sequence: TGTGCCAGCAACCACCCATGGTACTTC. This gives the protein CASNHPWYF.

This sequence joins TRBV5-5 and TRBJ2-7, with TRBD1 matching 9 bases. CDR3 length equals 16 residues. V was pared by 3 bases and J by 4 bases, with 11 bases of the junction left unmatched. CDR1 and CDR2 from the germline V gene are SGHKS and YYEKEE (reference sequence). This chain's CDR3 is CASSSTMGQGGYEQYF. CDR3 nucleotides: TGTGCCAGCAGCTCGACCATGGGACAGGGCGGGTACGAGCAGTACTTC.

The sample holds one count of this clone. V is TRBV11-2 and J is TRBJ2-1; 10 positions agree with TRBD2. The CDR3 spans 15 residues. The V segment lost 3 bases and the J segment 7 bases; nucleotides outside the gene matches: 6. Germline CDR1 and CDR2: SGHAT and FQNNGV. The CDR3 sequence is CASSFSSGSTNEQFF. CDR3 DNA: TGTGCCAGCAGCTTTTCTAGCGGGAGTACGAATGAGCAGTTCTTC.

The V gene is TRBV30, the J gene TRBJ1-5; D may be TRBD1 (5 bases). Germline V gene sequence: CDR1 GTSNPN, CDR2 SVGIG (reference sequence). Trimming stripped 2 bases from V and 2 bases from J, with 13 bases between. The CDR3 is 15 amino acids. CDR3 in amino acids: CAWSLGAQGNQPQHF. The CDR3 coding sequence is TGTGCCTGGAGTCTGGGCGCACAGGGCAATCAGCCCCAGCATTTT.

The V call is TRBV7-9, the J call TRBJ2-5, with 8 nucleotides matching TRBD1. The CDR3 consists of 13 residues. Trimming removed 7 bases from V and 4 bases from J; junction bases left unmatched: 5. The germline V gene has CDR1 SEHNR and CDR2 FQNEAQ (reference sequence). For the CDR3, the DNA is TGTGCCAGCAATTTGGACAGGGCAGAGACCCAGTACTTC. Translated, it gives CASNLDRAETQYF.